This is a list of T cell receptor beta chains from one sample in a study of OX40 agonist ivuxolimab in advanced cancers. Data came from immunoSEQ multiplex PCR; TCRdb stores just in-frame clones and leaves some out. This table has 95,000 to 150,000 clones, approximately 92% appearing once. Source: CD4+ or CD8+ T cells sorted from blood, taken in a trial of the OX40 agonist ivuxolimab. These receptors were taken from an adult with an advanced solid tumor such as melanoma, head and neck, liver or kidney cancer. Each CDR3 is given with its conserved first and last residue. D genes are given only for firm matches. Clone size is stated in some rows and not others, as once, few, many or a class when expanded.

clone_size,j_call,v_call,d_call,cdr3_nt,cdr3_aa
NA,TRBJ2-2,TRBV7-2,NA,TGTGCCAGCAGCACCCAGAACTCGGGCACCGGGGAGCTGTTTTTT,CASSTQNSGTGELFF
NA,TRBJ2-7,TRBV28,TRBD2,TGTGCCAGCAGTTTAGAGGGCGGGGGATTTTACGAGCAGTACTTC,CASSLEGGGFYEQYF
NA,TRBJ2-5,TRBV19,NA,TGTGCCAGTAGTACGAGACAGGCCCAAGAGACCCAGTACTTC,CASSTRQAQETQYF
few,TRBJ1-4,TRBV6-6,NA,TGTGCCAGCAGTTACCAAGGGAGAGGGAATGAAAAACTGTTTTTT,CASSYQGRGNEKLFF
NA,TRBJ1-1,TRBV11-3,NA,TGTGCCAGCAGCTTCGAGAGAAACACTGAAGCTTTCTTT,CASSFERNTEAFF
once,TRBJ1-5,TRBV6-1,NA,TGTGCCAGCACGACCCAGGGTAATAGCAATCAGCCCCAGCATTTT,CASTTQGNSNQPQHF
NA,TRBJ2-3,TRBV28,NA,TGTGCCAGCAGTCCGGGGACTTGGGCAGATACGCAGTATTTT,CASSPGTWADTQYF
once,TRBJ2-5,TRBV7-2,TRBD2,TGTGCCAGCAGCTTAGGGGGGACTAGTGTGGAGACCCAGTACTTC,CASSLGGTSVETQYF
NA,TRBJ1-6,TRBV11-2,NA,TGTGCCAGCAGCTCATTGTATAATTCACCCCTCCACTTT,CASSSLYNSPLHF
NA,TRBJ2-3,TRBV6-1,TRBD2,TGTGCCAGCAGTGTCTCCGGGACTAGCGGGGGGGCCTCCACAGATACGCAGTATTTT,CASSVSGTSGGASTDTQYF
NA,TRBJ2-1,TRBV28,TRBD1,TGTGCCAGCAGTGACCAGGGGGCTGAGCAGTTCTTC,CASSDQGAEQFF
NA,TRBJ2-1,TRBV28,NA,TGTGCCAGCAGTTTCGGGACAAAGTGGAATGAGCAGTTCTTC,CASSFGTKWNEQFF
NA,TRBJ2-5,TRBV11-2,NA,TGTGCCAGTAGCCGCGCGGGCGTACAAGAGACCCAGTACTTC,CASSRAGVQETQYF
NA,TRBJ1-1,TRBV4-2,NA,TGTGCCAGCAGCCAAGAGGAGAGGGTATGGAACACTGAAGCTTTCTTT,CASSQEERVWNTEAFF
once,TRBJ1-1,TRBV7-3,NA,TGTGCCAGCAGCTTACAGGGGAACACTGAAGCTTTCTTT,CASSLQGNTEAFF
NA,TRBJ2-7,TRBV10-1,TRBD1,TGCGCCAGCTCAGGTCGGGGACAGGGGGACGAGCAGTACTTC,CASSGRGQGDEQYF
NA,TRBJ2-7,TRBV5-1,TRBD2,TGCGCCAGCAGCCTTCTCCCGGGACTAGCGGGGCCCTCCTACGAGCAGTACTTC,CASSLLPGLAGPSYEQYF
NA,TRBJ1-2,TRBV6-6,NA,TGTGCCAGCAGTCCCACCGGGTCACTCGGCTACACCTTC,CASSPTGSLGYTF
NA,TRBJ2-7,TRBV7-3,TRBD1,TGTGCCAGCAGCACGACGGGACAGAGCTCCTACGAGCAGTACTTC,CASSTTGQSSYEQYF
NA,TRBJ1-1,TRBV6-6,NA,TGTGCCAGCAGTCGAGAGCTGAACACTGAAGCTTTCTTT,CASSRELNTEAFF
NA,TRBJ2-3,TRBV7-3,NA,TGTGCCAGCAAGCTAGACGCCGGGCCGCAGTATTTT,CASKLDAGPQYF
NA,TRBJ1-5,TRBV2,NA,TGTGCCAGCAGGCCACGGACCGCTAGCAATCAGCCCCAGCATTTT,CASRPRTASNQPQHF
NA,TRBJ2-5,TRBV19,TRBD2,TGTGCCAGTAGTATAGGGGTAGCGGGAGGTGGGTTCGACACCCAGTACTTC,CASSIGVAGGGFDTQYF
NA,TRBJ2-3,TRBV5-1,NA,TGCGCCAGCAGCTTGGATGGTCCCTCCGGAGATACGCAGTATTTT,CASSLDGPSGDTQYF
NA,TRBJ2-3,TRBV18,NA,TGTGCCAGCTCACCACCGGATTCAGGGGGGTTGCGAGCGCAGTATTTT,CASSPPDSGGLRAQYF
once,TRBJ2-3,TRBV14,NA,TGTGCCAGCAGCCTCTCACCTGGGTCAGATACGCAGTATTTT,CASSLSPGSDTQYF
NA,TRBJ1-2,TRBV28,NA,TGTGCCAGCAGCCAACGGACCTCCCCATCGATGGATGGCTACACCTTC,CASSQRTSPSMDGYTF
once,TRBJ2-7,TRBV7-2,NA,TGTGCCAGCAGCAGGGACGGAAGCTCCTACGAGCAGTACTTC,CASSRDGSSYEQYF